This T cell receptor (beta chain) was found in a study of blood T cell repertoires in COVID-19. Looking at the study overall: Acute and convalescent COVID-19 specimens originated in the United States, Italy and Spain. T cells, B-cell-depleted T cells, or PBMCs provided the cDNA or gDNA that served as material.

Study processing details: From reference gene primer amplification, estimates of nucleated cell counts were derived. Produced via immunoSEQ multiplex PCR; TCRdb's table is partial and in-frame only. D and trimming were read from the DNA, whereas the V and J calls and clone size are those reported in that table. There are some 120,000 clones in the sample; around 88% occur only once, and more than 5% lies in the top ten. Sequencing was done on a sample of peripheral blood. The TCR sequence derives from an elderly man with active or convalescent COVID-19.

The CDR3: CASRMTGWGEKLFF. Here the CDR3 DNA reads TGTGCCAGCAGGATGACAGGGTGGGGTGAAAAACTGTTTTTT. The V gene is TRBV25-1, the J gene TRBJ1-4; 7 nucleotides line up with TRBD1. Per germline, CDR1 MGHDK and CDR2 SYGVNS. Trimming took 6 bases from V and 7 from J; bases not matched to a gene: 8. The CDR3 runs to 14 residues.